The rows below give T cell receptor beta chains drawn from one sample of a study of blood T cell repertoires in COVID-19. TCRdb keeps only in-frame clones here, not all; method: immunoSEQ multiplex PCR. The table shows some 200,000 clones, with 70% to 90% occurring only once. The sample was peripheral blood. All receptors derive from a man over 45 who had recovered from COVID-19. CDR3s include the opening cysteine and the closing phenylalanine or tryptophan. The order of the fields is V gene, CDR3 length, clone size, D gene, J gene, CDR3 protein, CDR3 DNA. A D gene is named only where the DNA matches it firmly. Size is stated for part of the rows, as once, few or many counts, or as a class when the clone is expanded.

>TRBV4-1|15|.|.|TRBJ2-2
CASSQELGNTGELFF
TGCGCCAGCAGCCAAGAACTAGGGAACACCGGGGAGCTGTTTTTT
>TRBV18|15|.|TRBD2|TRBJ2-1
CASSGLAGSYNEQFF
TGTGCCAGCTCGGGACTAGCGGGCTCCTACAATGAGCAGTTCTTC
>TRBV5-1|14|.|.|TRBJ2-1
CASSLSSEYNEQFF
TGCGCCAGCAGCTTGAGCAGCGAATACAATGAGCAGTTCTTC
>TRBV2|16|.|.|TRBJ2-5
CASSELGSGVSETQYF
TGTGCCAGCAGTGAATTGGGAAGCGGTGTTTCAGAGACCCAGTACTTC
>TRBV28|15|.|TRBD1|TRBJ2-7
CASSAPTGVAYEQYF
TGTGCCAGCAGTGCGCCTACAGGGGTAGCCTACGAGCAGTACTTC
>TRBV28|18|.|TRBD2|TRBJ2-1
CASRGLAGGPGTYNEQFF
TGTGCCAGCAGGGGACTAGCGGGAGGGCCAGGCACCTACAATGAGCAGTTCTTC
>TRBV23-1|13|.|TRBD1|TRBJ1-5
CASGTGEGQPQHF
TGCGCCAGCGGGACAGGGGAGGGTCAGCCCCAGCATTTT
>TRBV24-1|16|.|TRBD2|TRBJ2-1
CATSAAGVPSYNEQFF
TGTGCCACCTCAGCGGCGGGAGTACCCTCCTACAATGAGCAGTTCTTC
>TRBV28|15|.|.|TRBJ1-5
CASSFQGHPNQPQHF
TGTGCCAGCAGTTTCCAGGGGCACCCCAATCAGCCCCAGCATTTT
>TRBV5-1|15|.|.|TRBJ1-1
CASSLAVGTNTEAFF
TGCGCCAGCAGCTTGGCCGTAGGGACAAACACTGAAGCTTTCTTT
>TRBV10-1|13|.|TRBD1|TRBJ1-1
CASRGDRNTEAFF
TGCGCCAGCAGGGGGGACAGGAACACTGAAGCTTTCTTT
>TRBV28|13|.|.|TRBJ1-5
CASSFGGFQPQHF
TGTGCCAGCAGTTTTGGAGGTTTTCAGCCCCAGCATTTT
>TRBV5-4|13|.|.|TRBJ2-7
CASSTRDLDEQYF
TGTGCCAGCAGCACCAGGGATTTGGACGAGCAGTACTTC
>TRBV27|16|once|TRBD2|TRBJ2-1
CASRGAGTSAYNEQFF
TGTGCCAGCAGAGGGGCCGGGACTAGCGCCTACAATGAGCAGTTCTTC
>TRBV28|14|.|TRBD1|TRBJ2-7
CASSFLGQGYEQYF
TGTGCCAGCAGTTTTTTAGGACAGGGCTACGAGCAGTACTTC
>TRBV2|13|.|.|TRBJ1-1
CASSGEANTEAFF
TGTGCCAGCAGTGGGGAGGCGAACACTGAAGCTTTCTTT
>TRBV2|14|.|.|TRBJ2-7
CASSRQGGPYEQYF
TGTGCCAGCAGTCGACAAGGGGGACCCTACGAGCAGTACTTC
>TRBV5-8|17|.|TRBD2|TRBJ2-1
CASSWAFRSGAYNEQFF
TGTGCCAGCAGCTGGGCTTTCAGAAGCGGGGCATACAATGAGCAGTTCTTC
>TRBV27|15|.|TRBD2|TRBJ2-7
CASSQLAGGTYEQYF
TGTGCCAGCAGTCAACTAGCGGGAGGTACCTACGAGCAGTACTTC
>TRBV25-1|16|.|.|TRBJ1-2
CASSEYMGPGNYGYTF
TGTGCCAGCAGTGAATATATGGGTCCGGGGAACTATGGCTACACCTTC
>TRBV3-1/TRBV3-2|15|.|.|TRBJ2-3
CASSDFARTPDTQYF
TGTGCCAGCAGCGATTTCGCTAGAACCCCAGATACGCAGTATTTT
>TRBV18|14|.|.|TRBJ1-1
CASSRTVGNTEAFF
TGTGCCAGCTCACGGACAGTTGGGAACACTGAAGCTTTCTTT